This T cell receptor beta chain was observed in a study of shared clonotypes between healthy human individuals. Some clones are missing from TCRdb's copy, which holds only in-frame ones; the method was immunoSEQ multiplex PCR. The data contain roughly 1,000,000 clones, about 80% of them seen just once; the ten biggest clones take up 0.5% to 0.6%. Study-wide points: Represented genetic and exposure-history diversity was restricted by having few donors. Only blood was sampled; tissue repertoires likely differ.

On this clone: Its antigen is currently unknown.

Per the germline V gene, CDR1 is MNHEY and CDR2 is SVGAGI. V lost 6 bases and J 7 bases, leaving 15 bases between the germline ends. The CDR3 loop spans 13 amino acids. The sequence was obtained from a man between 18 and 29 years old in good health. Some clones in this sample may be carry-over from other donors' samples. Sample: memory CD4+ T cells from PBMCs. Subset denoted: CD45RA-negative fraction. The rearrangement joins TRBV6-5 to TRBJ1-2; D is unclear. The CDR3 protein is CASRQRNYGGYTF. CDR3 DNA: TGTGCCAGCAGACAACGTAACTATGGTGGCTACACCTTC.